These 20 T cell receptor beta chains share one sample of origin, sequenced in a study of cytomegalovirus exposure and HLA in healthy donors. PCR primers comprised 60 Vbeta and 13 Jbeta primers. Repertoires were generated with immunoSEQ multiplex PCR, while TCRdb's copy carries only in-frame clones and drops some. The sample holds some 190,000 clones, roughly 80% seen once. Sequencing input: PBMCs. The source is a woman aged 30 to 39 in good health and CMV-seropositive.

The V gene is TRBV30, the J gene TRBJ2-7, with a possible D match to TRBD2 (5 bases). This CDR3 is built from 12 residues. V gave up 3 bases and J gave up 3 bases, with 9 bases separating them. CDR1 and CDR2 (germline): GTSNPN, SVGIG (reference sequence). The CDR3 coding sequence is TGTGCCTGGAGCGCGACTAACTACGAGCAGTACTTC. Protein product: CAWSATNYEQYF.

The chain has TRBV30 and TRBJ2-1, with 10 bases matching TRBD2. The germline gives CDR1 GTSNPN, CDR2 SVGIG (reference sequence). With 5 bases clipped from V and 0 bases from J, the junction kept 4 bases outside the gene matches. The CDR3 has 15 residues. The CDR3 protein is CAWARLAGSYNEQFF. DNA of the CDR3: TGTGCCTGGGCCCGACTAGCGGGCTCCTACAATGAGCAGTTCTTC.

The chain employs TRBV2 and TRBJ1-4; TRBD1 is a possible D gene (6 bases). Germline lookup yields CDR1 SNHLY and CDR2 FYNNEI. The CDR3 runs to 14 residues. V was trimmed by 7 bases and J by 8 bases, leaving 17 bases between them. The CDR3: CASNRQGQGEKLFF. CDR3 nucleotide sequence: TGTGCCAGCAATCGTCAGGGGCAAGGCGAAAAACTGTTTTTT.

This sequence joins TRBV5-1 and TRBJ2-1; 8 bases are a match to TRBD2. This CDR3 has 16 amino acids. Germline CDR1 and CDR2: SGHRS and YFSETQ. With V trimmed by 6 bases and J by 5 bases, 13 bases remained unmatched. CDR3 sequence reads: CASTLSSTSANNEQFF. The CDR3 coding sequence is TGCGCCAGCACCCTTTCGTCGACTAGCGCTAACAATGAGCAGTTCTTC.

The chain uses TRBV7-8 and TRBJ1-2; D is possibly TRBD1 (6 bases). Germline CDR1 and CDR2: SGHVS and FQNEAQ. The CDR3 loop spans 15 amino acids. Trimming removed 6 bases at V and 7 bases at J, with 21 bases between. As DNA, the CDR3 is TGTGCCAGCAGTTACTACCCCGGGGGGCGGGCTGGCTACACCTTC. This gives the protein CASSYYPGGRAGYTF.

This chain joins TRBV20-1 and TRBJ1-2, with no clear D. The CDR3 spans 10 residues. Germline CDR1 DFQATT, CDR2 SNEGSKA (reference sequence). The V end was cut by 5 bases, the J end by 5 bases, with 6 bases between. CDR3 sequence: CSAHNYGYTF. The CDR3 coding sequence is TGCAGTGCTCACAATTATGGCTACACCTTC.

V is TRBV19 and J is TRBJ2-5; TRBD1 might be the D (5 bases). The length of the CDR3 is 13 residues. The V gene's germline CDR1 is LNHDA and CDR2 SQIVND (reference sequence). Trimming removed 7 bases at V and 4 bases at J, with 13 bases between. The CDR3 coding sequence is TGTGCCAGTAACAAGGACATCACAGAGACCCAGTACTTC. As protein: CASNKDITETQYF.

Only a few counts were recorded for this clone. V gene TRBV7-2 combines with J gene TRBJ2-7; 9 nucleotides agree with TRBD2. The CDR3 runs to 15 residues. V lost 3 bases to trimming and J lost 3 bases; unmatched junction nucleotides: 6. Per germline, CDR1 SGHTA and CDR2 FQGNSA. CDR3 sequence: CASSLTGTSFYEQYF. The CDR3, as DNA: TGTGCCAGCAGCTTGACCGGGACTAGCTTCTACGAGCAGTACTTC.

The rearrangement joins TRBV6-1 to TRBJ2-7; no clear D gene. Trimming stripped 5 bases from V and 1 base from J, with 9 bases between. CDR3 length equals 13 residues. Looked up from germline, CDR1 is MNHNS and CDR2 is SASEGT. This CDR3 is CASSHDGSYEQYF. The CDR3 DNA reads as TGTGCCAGCAGTCACGACGGGTCCTACGAGCAGTACTTC.

The CDR3 here is CASSPRGRGALTDTQYF. DNA for the CDR3: TGTGCCAGCAGCCCAAGGGGGCGGGGGGCCCTCACAGATACGCAGTATTTT. The V gene is TRBV7-2, the J gene TRBJ2-3; D perhaps matches TRBD2 (8 bases). CDR3 length equals 17 residues. The V end was cut by 5 bases, the J end by 2 bases, with 20 bases between. CDR1 and CDR2 from the germline V gene are SGHTA and FQGNSA.

J is TRBJ2-5 and V is TRBV7-8; the D gene is possibly TRBD1 (6 bases). With 5 bases removed from V and 6 bases from J, the gap between germline ends came to 19 bases. The germline V gene has CDR1 SGHVS and CDR2 FQNEAQ. This CDR3 has 15 residues. The CDR3 here is CASSPRDTGHQTQYF. In nucleotides, the CDR3 is TGTGCCAGCAGCCCAAGGGACACGGGGCACCAGACCCAGTACTTC.

J is TRBJ1-5 and V is TRBV6-1, with D hard to call. Germline CDR1 is MNHNS and CDR2 is SASEGT. This CDR3 comprises 13 residues. V shed 6 bases and J shed 1 base, with 7 bases lying between them. CDR3 sequence reads: CASRDLSNQPQHF. As DNA, the CDR3 is TGTGCCAGCAGGGACTTAAGCAATCAGCCCCAGCATTTT.

A few counts support this clone. The chain uses TRBV9 and TRBJ1-2; 8 nucleotides agree with TRBD1. In germline, CDR1 is SGDLS, CDR2 YYNGEE. V dropped 4 bases and J dropped 2; count of bases not matched to a gene: 7. CDR3 length: 15 residues. CDR3 loop: CASSPSAGGNYGYTF. CDR3 bases: TGTGCCAGCAGCCCCTCGGCAGGGGGCAACTATGGCTACACCTTC.

This rearrangement joins TRBV7-2 to TRBJ2-2; 7 nucleotides line up with TRBD1. This CDR3 contains 14 residues. Looked up from germline, CDR1 is SGHTA and CDR2 is FQGNSA. Trimming took 5 bases from V and 7 from J; bases not matched to a gene: 7. As DNA, the CDR3 is TGTGCCAGCAGCCAAGGACAGGTCTACGGGGAGCTGTTTTTT. Its protein is CASSQGQVYGELFF.

A remark on this clone: The junction differs from germline at one of its ends, possibly a read error. In the same sample, other DNA sequences code for this CDR3. The rearrangement joins TRBV23-1 to TRBJ1-5; 8 nucleotides align to TRBD1. TRBV23-1 is flagged as an ORF with uncertain function. The length of the CDR3 is 19 residues. As DNA, the CDR3 is TGCGCCAGCAGTCCCTCCTTAGGGGGCGGACAGGGTCCTTTTCAGCCCCAGCACTTT. The encoded protein is CASSPSLGGGQGPFQPQHF.

This clone has just a few counts. J is TRBJ1-5 and V is TRBV15, with D maybe TRBD1 (5 bases). The V gene's germline CDR1 is LNHNV and CDR2 YYDKDF (reference sequence). Trimming left V 1 base short and J 6 bases short, with 10 bases between. The CDR3 length is 14 residues. CDR3 residues: CATSRVNRGQPQHF. DNA for the CDR3: TGTGCCACCAGCAGAGTAAATAGGGGTCAGCCCCAGCATTTT.

This chain links TRBV6-5 with TRBJ2-1, with 7 bases fitting TRBD1. The CDR3 extends over 15 amino acids. After removal of 0 bases from V and 6 bases from J, the junction contained 5 bases not matched to a gene. Germline CDR1 reads MNHEY; CDR2 reads SVGAGI. CDR3 DNA sequence: TGTGCCAGCAGTTACTCTTCAGGGGGTGTCAATGAGCAGTTCTTC. It specifies CASSYSSGGVNEQFF.

The V and J genes are TRBV9 and TRBJ2-2, with 7 bases matching TRBD2. The germline V gene has CDR1 SGDLS and CDR2 YYNGEE. V gave up 0 bases and J gave up 6 bases; unmatched junction bases: 5. CDR3 length: 15 residues. The CDR3 here is CASSVGRLAPGELFF. CDR3 DNA sequence: TGTGCCAGCAGCGTAGGGAGACTAGCCCCCGGGGAGCTGTTTTTT.

The chain links TRBV9 to TRBJ2-6; tentatively, D is TRBD1 (5 bases). The CDR3 has 17 amino acids. Per the germline V gene, CDR1 is SGDLS and CDR2 is YYNGEE. V was clipped by 0 bases and J by 4 bases, with 14 bases between them. The CDR3 DNA follows: TGTGCCAGCAGCGTAGTCGACGCCAGGGTCGGGGCCAACGTCCTGACTTTC. This sequence encodes CASSVVDARVGANVLTF.

This rearrangement joins TRBV20-1 to TRBJ2-5, with D tentatively TRBD2 (6 bases). Trimming stripped 3 bases from V and 5 bases from J, with 7 bases between. The CDR3 consists of 11 residues. Germline V gene lookup returns CDR1 DFQATT and CDR2 SNEGSKA (reference sequence). This CDR3 is CSASGGETQYF. The DNA of the CDR3 is TGCAGTGCTAGTGGGGGGGAGACCCAGTACTTC.